A selection of T cell receptor beta chains follows, all from one sample in a study of cytomegalovirus exposure and HLA in healthy donors. The assay was immunoSEQ multiplex PCR, and TCRdb's table has in-frame clones only and misses some. The sample contains around 110,000 clones, 50% to 75% of which appear only once. The sequenced sample consisted of PBMCs. The receptors originated from a woman in her thirties or forties in good health and CMV-seropositive. Both conserved end residues are part of each CDR3. D genes are given only for firm matches. For some rows the clone size is stated as once, few or many, or as a class when expanded; others skip it.

TRBJ2-4	TRBD1	TRBV6-5	once	TGTGCCAGCAGTGGAGGACAGGGCTCTGGCATTCAGTACTTC	CASSGGQGSGIQYF
TRBJ1-5	TRBD1	TRBV5-1	NA	TGCGCCAGCAGCTTGGGACAGGGGGATCAGCCCCAGCATTTT	CASSLGQGDQPQHF
TRBJ2-1	TRBD2	TRBV10-2	once	TGCGCCAGCAGCGACCTAGCGGGAATAACGAATGAGCAGTTCTTC	CASSDLAGITNEQFF
TRBJ1-6	NA	TRBV7-8	NA	TGTGCCAGCAGCTTAAAAACGGAGGTCAGAACTAGCTCCTATAATTCACCCCTCCACTTT	CASSLKTEVRTSSYNSPLHF
TRBJ1-2	NA	TRBV2	NA	TGTGCCAGCAGTGAAGGGGCGGGGTATGGCTACACCTTC	CASSEGAGYGYTF
TRBJ1-2	TRBD1	TRBV2	NA	TGTGCCAGCAGCTTGGACAGGGGGCCCAACTATGGCTACACCTTC	CASSLDRGPNYGYTF
TRBJ2-3	TRBD2	TRBV5-1	once	TGCGCCAGCAGCATGAGCGGGAGGGCCTCTCTTAGCACAGATACGCAGTATTTT	CASSMSGRASLSTDTQYF
TRBJ1-2	NA	TRBV7-9	NA	TGTGCCAGCAGCCCGGCCTTGGGCAGACAAGGCGGCTACACCTTC	CASSPALGRQGGYTF
TRBJ2-5	TRBD1	TRBV13	NA	TGTGCCAGCAGCTTAGACGCCGGGACAGGGAAAGAGACCCAGTACTTC	CASSLDAGTGKETQYF
TRBJ2-7	NA	TRBV6-5	NA	TGTGCCAGCAGTTACGGGGGCTCCGAGCAGTACTTC	CASSYGGSEQYF
TRBJ2-1	TRBD2	TRBV28	NA	TGTGCCAGCAGTTTGCTAGCGGGCAATGAGCAGTTCTTC	CASSLLAGNEQFF
TRBJ2-1	NA	TRBV28	NA	TGTGCCAGCAGTTTTTTCAGGGACAATGAGCAGTTCTTC	CASSFFRDNEQFF
TRBJ2-3	NA	TRBV19	NA	TGTGCCAGTAGTCTAGGGGCCCGTACAGATACGCAGTATTTT	CASSLGARTDTQYF
TRBJ2-5	TRBD2	TRBV5-1	NA	TGCGCCAGCAGCTTGGAGCTAGCGGGGATCCAAGAGACCCAGTACTTC	CASSLELAGIQETQYF
TRBJ2-5	NA	TRBV19	NA	TGTGCCAGTAGAGGGGTCCAAGAGACCCAGTACTTC	CASRGVQETQYF
TRBJ2-7	NA	TRBV5-1	NA	TGCGCCAGCAGCTTGGAGGGCGGGCGTCCCTACGAGCAGTACTTC	CASSLEGGRPYEQYF
TRBJ1-6	NA	TRBV2	NA	TGTGCCAGCAGTGACAGGTTAAGCTCCTATAATTCACCCCTCCACTTT	CASSDRLSSYNSPLHF
TRBJ1-2	TRBD1	TRBV7-9	NA	TGTGCCAGCAGCCGTGTGGGACAGGGTAGCTACACCTTC	CASSRVGQGSYTF
TRBJ1-1	NA	TRBV7-2	few	TGTGCCAGCAGTAAAGTGGCAGGATACATGAACACTGAAGCTTTCTTT	CASSKVAGYMNTEAFF
TRBJ2-5	NA	TRBV11-2	NA	TGTGCCAGCAGCTTGAGGAGGGCCGTCGAGACCCAGTACTTC	CASSLRRAVETQYF
TRBJ1-1	NA	TRBV4-1	NA	TGCGCCAGCAGCCAAGAGGCAGGGAGGAGAACTGAAGCTTTCTTT	CASSQEAGRRTEAFF
TRBJ2-3	NA	TRBV5-1	NA	TGCGCCAGCAGCGCCTCAGTAGGGACTGATACGCAGTATTTT	CASSASVGTDTQYF
TRBJ1-1	NA	TRBV5-5	NA	TGTGCCAGCACCCTGCGAGGAGACGGAGGGACTGAAGCTTTCTTT	CASTLRGDGGTEAFF
TRBJ2-5	TRBD1	TRBV5-1	NA	TGCGCCAGCAGCTTGGCCATACAGGGGGACTGGGAGCAGTACTTC	CASSLAIQGDWEQYF
TRBJ2-2	TRBD2	TRBV5-1	NA	TGCGCCAGCAGCTTGGGCCTAGCGGGGGGGCGAACCGGGGAGCTGTTTTTT	CASSLGLAGGRTGELFF
TRBJ1-3	NA	TRBV7-2	NA	TGTGCCAGCAGCTTAGTAGGGACAACAAACACCATATATTTT	CASSLVGTTNTIYF
TRBJ2-7	NA	TRBV11-2	NA	TGTGCCAGCAGCTTAAATTCGGGACACCACTTATTGGGCTCCTACGAGCAGTACTTC	CASSLNSGHHLLGSYEQYF
TRBJ1-2	NA	TRBV18	NA	TGTGCCAGCTCCTCCGGGACACCGCAGTATGGCTACACCTTC	CASSSGTPQYGYTF
TRBJ1-2	NA	TRBV10-3	NA	TGTGCCATCAGGTTCCCTTTGCTCGGCGGCTATGGCTACCCCTTC	CAIRFPLLGGYGYPF
TRBJ1-4	NA	TRBV19	NA	TGTGCCAGTAGTTCGGGACGGGGGAAACTGTTTTTT	CASSSGRGKLFF
TRBJ2-5	TRBD1	TRBV7-3	NA	TGTGCCAGCAGCTCGACAGGGGGAGAGACCCAGTACTTC	CASSSTGGETQYF
TRBJ1-1	NA	TRBV19	NA	TGTGCCAGTAGAGATCAGGTGAACACTGAAGCTTTCTTT	CASRDQVNTEAFF
TRBJ1-1	TRBD1	TRBV7-8	NA	TGTGCCAGCAGCTTCAACAGGGGAGAGGACACTGAAGCTTTCTTT	CASSFNRGEDTEAFF
TRBJ2-7	NA	TRBV5-6	few	TGTGCCAGCAGCTTGGCAGGCGAGCAGTACTTC	CASSLAGEQYF
TRBJ2-2	NA	TRBV5-1	NA	TGCGCCAGCAGCTCGCGGGGGCCAGGGGCCGGGGAGCTGTTTTTT	CASSSRGPGAGELFF
TRBJ2-5	TRBD2	TRBV5-5	NA	TGTGCCAGCAGCATGTGGACTAGCGGAGGGGAGCAGTACTTC	CASSMWTSGGEQYF
TRBJ1-5	TRBD1	TRBV18	NA	TGTGCCAGCTCACCCCCGGGACAGAATAGCAATCAGCCCCAGCATTTT	CASSPPGQNSNQPQHF
TRBJ2-3	NA	TRBV19	NA	TGTGCCAGTAGTATCCGAGACACAGATACGCAGTATTTT	CASSIRDTDTQYF
TRBJ2-7	TRBD1	TRBV5-1	NA	TGCGCCAGCAGCTTGGGGACAGGGGGCGAGCAGTACTTC	CASSLGTGGEQYF
TRBJ1-2	TRBD1	TRBV7-9	NA	TGTGCCAGCAGCAGCCCGGACAGGGCTGGAGGCTACACCTTC	CASSSPDRAGGYTF
TRBJ2-2	TRBD1	TRBV5-1	NA	TGCGCCAGCAGCCTAACCGGGACAGCGAACACCGGGGAGCTGTTTTTT	CASSLTGTANTGELFF
TRBJ1-2	NA	TRBV5-1	NA	TGCGCCAGCAGCTTGGAGACAGCTAACTATGGCTACACCTTC	CASSLETANYGYTF
TRBJ2-1	TRBD2	TRBV19	NA	TGTGCCACCGAGGGCCCAGCGGGAGTACCCTCCTACAATGAGCAGTTCTTC	CATEGPAGVPSYNEQFF
TRBJ1-2	TRBD1	TRBV6-4	NA	TGTGCCAGCAGTGTGGGGACAGGAAACTATGGCTACACCTTC	CASSVGTGNYGYTF
TRBJ2-1	NA	TRBV10-1	once	TGCGCCAGCAGTGATCGGGGTAGTGGTGAGCAGTTCTTC	CASSDRGSGEQFF
TRBJ2-7	NA	TRBV5-8	NA	TGTGCCAGCAGCTTGGTAACTCAGGGGAACGAGCAGTACTTC	CASSLVTQGNEQYF
TRBJ1-1	NA	TRBV11-3	few	TGTGCCAGCAGCTTAGAAGGAGTCCGCGGGGGAGCTTTCTTT	CASSLEGVRGGAFF
TRBJ2-7	NA	TRBV5-1	NA	TGCGCCAGCAGCTTGGAGCCGGGACTTAGGGACGAGCAGTACTTC	CASSLEPGLRDEQYF
TRBJ1-5	TRBD1	TRBV19	NA	TGTGCCAGTAGTATTCGGGGTGCCGGGACAGGGGCGCAGCCCCAGCATTTT	CASSIRGAGTGAQPQHF
TRBJ2-1	NA	TRBV7-7	NA	TGTGCTAGCAGCTTTTCTAGCGCAGTGGACAATGAGCAGTTCTTC	CASSFSSAVDNEQFF
TRBJ1-3	TRBD1	TRBV7-8	NA	TGTGCCAGCAGCTCAGGGGGCTCTGGAAACACCATATATTTT	CASSSGGSGNTIYF
TRBJ2-7	TRBD2	TRBV5-8	NA	TGTGCCAGCAATCTAGCGGTTTACGAGCAGTACTTC	CASNLAVYEQYF
TRBJ2-5	NA	TRBV7-9	NA	TGTTCCAGCAGCCCCAGGGAAGAGACCCAGTACTTC	CSSSPREETQYF
TRBJ1-1	NA	TRBV30	few	TGTGCCTGGAGTGTACAAGAGGACACTGAAGCTTTCTTT	CAWSVQEDTEAFF
TRBJ1-5	NA	TRBV27	few	TGTGCCAGCAGTTCCGTCCCCTCTAGCAATCAGCCCCAGCATTTT	CASSSVPSSNQPQHF
TRBJ1-5	TRBD1	TRBV28	few	TGTGCCAGCAGCACAGGGACAGGGAATCAGCCCCAGCATTTT	CASSTGTGNQPQHF
TRBJ1-5	TRBD1	TRBV7-9	NA	TGTGCCAGCAGCTTGGGGACAGGGGGCGCGGTGGAGAATCAGCCCCAGCATTTT	CASSLGTGGAVENQPQHF
TRBJ2-7	TRBD1	TRBV9	NA	TGTGCCAGCAGCTTGCGGGGACAGGGGAGGTACGAGCAGTACTTC	CASSLRGQGRYEQYF
TRBJ1-4	NA	TRBV2	NA	TGTGCCAGCAGTCGGGGGGGGACTAATGAAAAACTGTTTTTT	CASSRGGTNEKLFF
TRBJ1-2	TRBD1	TRBV18	NA	TGTGCCAGCTCACCCGGGACAGGGAACTATGGCTACACCTTC	CASSPGTGNYGYTF